This T cell receptor (beta chain) was retrieved from a study of CD8 T cells in ankylosing spondylitis. The CDR3 length is 15 residues. The germline gives CDR1 SGHRS, CDR2 YFSETQ. The V and J ends lost 3 bases and 8 bases respectively, with 20 bases between them. In making TCR beta libraries, quantitative 5'-RACE with molecular barcodes was used. TCRdb re-derived calls from the 5' RACE reads in MiXCR, one entry per CDR3 protein. The table shows some 240,000 distinct CDR3 sequences, with roughly 18% occurring only once. The receptor was isolated from a male donor with ankylosing spondylitis or in good health (not recorded which). Sequenced material: blood, either unsorted or a sorted T cell fraction (not recorded which). This chain joins TRBV5-1 and TRBJ1-2, with D maybe TRBD1 (6 bases). This CDR3 is CASSSRQEGYGGYTF. The CDR3 DNA reads as TGCGCCAGCAGCTCCCGACAGGAAGGCTATGGAGGCTACACCTTC.